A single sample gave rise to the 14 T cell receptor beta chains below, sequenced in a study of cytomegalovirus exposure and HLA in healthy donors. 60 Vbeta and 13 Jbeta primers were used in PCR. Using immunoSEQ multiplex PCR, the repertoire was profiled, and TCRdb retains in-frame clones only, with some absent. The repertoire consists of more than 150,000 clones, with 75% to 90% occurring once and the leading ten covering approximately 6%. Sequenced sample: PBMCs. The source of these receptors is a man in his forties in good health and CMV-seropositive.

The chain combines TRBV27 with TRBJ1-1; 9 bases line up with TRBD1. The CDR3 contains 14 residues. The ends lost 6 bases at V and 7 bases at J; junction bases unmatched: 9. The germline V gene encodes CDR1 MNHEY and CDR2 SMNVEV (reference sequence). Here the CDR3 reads CASSSRDRAFEAFF. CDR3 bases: TGTGCCAGCAGCTCGCGGGACAGGGCATTTGAAGCTTTCTTT.

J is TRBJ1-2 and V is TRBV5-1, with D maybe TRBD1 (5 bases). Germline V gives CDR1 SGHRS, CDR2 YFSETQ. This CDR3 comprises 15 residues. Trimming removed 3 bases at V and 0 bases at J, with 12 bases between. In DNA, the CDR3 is TGCGCCAGCAGCTCCCAGGGCCAAGCTAACTATGGCTACACCTTC. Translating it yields CASSSQGQANYGYTF.

This CDR3 reads CASSQDSDSYEQYF. Written as DNA, the CDR3 is TGCGCCAGCAGCCAAGATTCAGACTCCTACGAGCAGTACTTC. V gene TRBV4-3 combines with J gene TRBJ2-7, with D hard to call. Trimming shortened V by 0 bases and J by 0 bases, and 6 bases separated the two germline ends. Per germline, CDR1 LGHNA and CDR2 YSLEER. CDR3 size: 14 residues.

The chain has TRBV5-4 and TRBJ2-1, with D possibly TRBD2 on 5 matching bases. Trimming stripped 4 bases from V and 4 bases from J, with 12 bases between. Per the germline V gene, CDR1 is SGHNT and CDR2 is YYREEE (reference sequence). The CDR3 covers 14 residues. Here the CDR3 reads CASSRGGAYNEQFF. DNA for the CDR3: TGTGCCAGCAGCCGAGGAGGCGCATACAATGAGCAGTTCTTC.

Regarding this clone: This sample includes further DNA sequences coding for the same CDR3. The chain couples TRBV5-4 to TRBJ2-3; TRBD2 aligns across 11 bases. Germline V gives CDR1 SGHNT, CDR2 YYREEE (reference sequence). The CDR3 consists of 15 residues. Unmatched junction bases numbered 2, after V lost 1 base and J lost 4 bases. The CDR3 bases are TGTGCCAGCAGCTTGCTAGCGGGGGGATCAGATACGCAGTATTTT. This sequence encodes CASSLLAGGSDTQYF.

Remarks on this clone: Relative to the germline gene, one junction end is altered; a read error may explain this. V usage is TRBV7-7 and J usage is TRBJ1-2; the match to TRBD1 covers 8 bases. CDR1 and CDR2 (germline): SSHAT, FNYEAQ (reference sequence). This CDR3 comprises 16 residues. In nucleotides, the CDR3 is TGTGCTAGCAGCCTAATCCGGGACAGGCCTTACTATGGCTACACCTTC. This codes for CASSLIRDRPYYGYTF. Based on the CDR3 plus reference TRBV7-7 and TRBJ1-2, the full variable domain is GAGVSQSPRYKVTKRGQDVTLRCDPISSHATLYWYQQALGQGPEFLTYFNYEAQPDKSGLPSDRFSAERPEGSISTLTIQRTEQRDSAMYRCASSLIRDRPYYGYTFGSGTRLTVV.

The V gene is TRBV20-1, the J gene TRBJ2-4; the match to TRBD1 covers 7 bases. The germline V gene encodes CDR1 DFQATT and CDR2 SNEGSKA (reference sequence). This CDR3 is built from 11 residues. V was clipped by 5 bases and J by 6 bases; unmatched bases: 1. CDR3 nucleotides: TGCAGTGCTGCAGGGGGAAACATTCAGTACTTC. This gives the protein CSAAGGNIQYF.

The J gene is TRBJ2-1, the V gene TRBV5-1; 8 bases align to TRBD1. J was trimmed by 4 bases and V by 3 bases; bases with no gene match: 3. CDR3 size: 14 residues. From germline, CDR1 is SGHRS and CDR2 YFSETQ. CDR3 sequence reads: CASSYGTGYNEQFF. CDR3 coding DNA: TGCGCCAGCAGCTACGGGACAGGATACAATGAGCAGTTCTTC.

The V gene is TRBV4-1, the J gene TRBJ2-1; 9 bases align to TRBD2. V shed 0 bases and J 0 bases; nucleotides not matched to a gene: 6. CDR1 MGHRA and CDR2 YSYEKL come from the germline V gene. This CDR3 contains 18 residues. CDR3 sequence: CASSQEGLAGFSYNEQFF. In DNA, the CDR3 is TGCGCCAGCAGCCAAGAAGGGCTAGCGGGGTTCTCCTACAATGAGCAGTTCTTC.

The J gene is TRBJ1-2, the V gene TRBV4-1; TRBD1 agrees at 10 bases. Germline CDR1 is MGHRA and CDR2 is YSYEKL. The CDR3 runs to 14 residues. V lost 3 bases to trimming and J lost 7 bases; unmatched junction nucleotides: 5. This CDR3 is CASSQTGGVRGYTF. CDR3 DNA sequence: TGCGCCAGCAGCCAGACAGGGGGCGTTCGTGGCTACACCTTC.

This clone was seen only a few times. The CDR3 sequence: CASSYTSGHHYEQYF. The CDR3 coding sequence is TGTGCCAGCAGTTATACCTCGGGACATCATTACGAGCAGTACTTC. The V and J genes are TRBV7-3 and TRBJ2-7; a weak D match, TRBD1 (6 bases). There are 15 residues in the CDR3. Looked up from germline, CDR1 is SGHTA and CDR2 is FQGTGA. The V end was cut by 6 bases, the J end by 4 bases, with 19 bases between.

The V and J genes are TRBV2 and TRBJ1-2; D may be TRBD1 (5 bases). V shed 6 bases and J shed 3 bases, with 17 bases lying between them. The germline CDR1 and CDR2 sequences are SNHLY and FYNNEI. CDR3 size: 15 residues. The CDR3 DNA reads TGTGCCAGCAGGCGGGACTCCCGAGGAGACTATGGCTACACCTTC. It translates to CASRRDSRGDYGYTF.

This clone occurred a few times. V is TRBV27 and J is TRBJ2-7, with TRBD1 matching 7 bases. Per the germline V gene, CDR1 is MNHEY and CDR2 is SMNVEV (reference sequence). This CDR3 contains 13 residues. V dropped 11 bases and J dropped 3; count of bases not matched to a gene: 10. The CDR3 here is CAAARTGRYEQYF. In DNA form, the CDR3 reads TGTGCCGCGGCACGGACAGGACGCTACGAGCAGTACTTC.

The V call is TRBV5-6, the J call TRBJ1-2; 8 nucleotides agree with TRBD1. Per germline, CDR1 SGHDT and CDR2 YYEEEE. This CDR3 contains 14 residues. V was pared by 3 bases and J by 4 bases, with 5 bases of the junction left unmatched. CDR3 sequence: CASSSGQGRYGYTF. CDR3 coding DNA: TGTGCCAGCAGCTCAGGACAGGGCCGCTATGGCTACACCTTC.